The clone carrying this TCR beta chain was recorded a few times. Its antigen is still unknown. These data originate in a study of beta chain features in type 1 diabetes. Purity (above 95%) was reached by all sorted populations. Study results and caveats: The study found moderately but significantly shorter TCRB CDR3s in all four CD4+ subsets of Type 1 diabetes patients.

cDNA synthesis used the whole RNA isolate, giving expressed TCRB sequences. The method was immunoSEQ multiplex PCR; TCRdb's version includes in-frame clones alone and lacks a portion of them. The top ten clones hold about 0.6% of a sample with a few hundred thousand clones, 8.5% to 10% of them seen once. This receptor was taken from a man aged 25-45 years with type 1 diabetes. Sequenced input: central memory CD4+ T cells from blood.

The CDR3 nucleotides are TGCAGTGCTCGGGTGAATGAAGCCAGGCATTTT. Residues: CSARVNEARHF. V and J are TRBV20-1 and TRBJ1-5; D gene ambiguous. CDR3 size: 11 residues. V gave up 5 bases and J gave up 15 bases, with 17 bases separating them. Germline V gene lookup returns CDR1 DFQATT and CDR2 SNEGSKA (reference sequence).